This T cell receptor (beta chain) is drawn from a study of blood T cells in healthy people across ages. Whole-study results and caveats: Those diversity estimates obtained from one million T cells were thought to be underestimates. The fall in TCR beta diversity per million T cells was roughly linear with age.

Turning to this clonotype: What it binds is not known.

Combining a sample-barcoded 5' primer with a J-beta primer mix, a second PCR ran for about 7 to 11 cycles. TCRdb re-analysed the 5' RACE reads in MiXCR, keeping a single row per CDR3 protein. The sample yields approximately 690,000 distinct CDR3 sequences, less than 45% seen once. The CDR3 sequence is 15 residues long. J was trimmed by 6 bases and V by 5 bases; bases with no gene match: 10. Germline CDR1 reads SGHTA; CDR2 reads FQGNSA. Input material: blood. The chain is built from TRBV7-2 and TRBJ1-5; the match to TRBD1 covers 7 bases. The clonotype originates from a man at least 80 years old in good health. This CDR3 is CASSGGDSGSQPQHF. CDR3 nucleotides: TGTGCCAGCAGCGGCGGGGACAGCGGAAGTCAGCCCCAGCATTTT.